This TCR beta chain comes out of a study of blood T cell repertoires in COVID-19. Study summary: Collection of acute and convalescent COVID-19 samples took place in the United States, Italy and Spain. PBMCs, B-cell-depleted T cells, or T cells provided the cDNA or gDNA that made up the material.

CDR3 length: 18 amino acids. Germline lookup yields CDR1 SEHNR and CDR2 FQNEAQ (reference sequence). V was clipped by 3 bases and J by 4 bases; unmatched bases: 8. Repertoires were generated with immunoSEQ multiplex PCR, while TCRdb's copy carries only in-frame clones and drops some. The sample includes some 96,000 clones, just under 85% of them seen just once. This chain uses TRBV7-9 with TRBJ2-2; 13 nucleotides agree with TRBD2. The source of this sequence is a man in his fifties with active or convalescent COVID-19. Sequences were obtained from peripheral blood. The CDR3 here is CASSFGPGLAGSTGELFF. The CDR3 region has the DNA TGTGCCAGCAGCTTCGGCCCGGGACTAGCGGGGTCCACCGGGGAGCTGTTTTTT. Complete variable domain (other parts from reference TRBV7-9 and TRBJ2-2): DTGVSQNPRHKITKRGQNVTFRCDPISEHNRLYWYRQTLGQGPEFLTYFQNEAQLEKSRLLSDRFSAERPKGSFSTLEIQRTEQGDSAMYLCASSFGPGLAGSTGELFFGEGSRLTVL.